The table lists the clone carrying this T cell receptor beta chain with a few counts. Antigen unknown. PCR involved 60 Vbeta and 13 Jbeta primers. TCRdb's copy holds only in-frame clones and misses some; the assay was immunoSEQ multiplex PCR. The sample carries under 200,000 clones, roughly 82% recorded once. Trimming left V 1 base short and J 8 bases short, with 9 bases between. The CDR3 spans 13 residues. Germline assignment: CDR1 SGHVS and CDR2 FQNEAQ. This entry comes from a study of cytomegalovirus exposure and HLA in healthy donors. The overall study: There were 350 to 400 genotyped donors. Of these, roughly 80% fell in the genetic ancestry cluster associated with self-reported Caucasian donors. Whole-study results and caveats: In a later analysis, a genetic analysis reported fewer productive-TCR N-insertions in an Asian-associated ancestry cluster than the cohort average.

The chain joins TRBV7-8 to TRBJ2-1; D is ambiguous. The source is a girl aged 5 to 17 in good health and CMV-seropositive. The sequenced sample was PBMCs. The CDR3 nucleotides read TGTGCCAGCAGCTTAGGAGCAACGGATGAGCAGTTCTTC. Encoded protein: CASSLGATDEQFF.